This T cell receptor beta chain was found in a study of blood T cell repertoires in COVID-19. Trimming stripped 1 base from V and 0 bases from J, with 8 bases between. This CDR3 is built from 15 residues. Germline-derived CDR1 and CDR2 are SGHAT and FQNNGV. As handled by the study authors: Researchers report that nucleated cell counts were estimated from reference gene primer amplification. Assay used: immunoSEQ multiplex PCR; TCRdb lists only in-frame clones, some missing. V and J calls plus clone size are reproduced from that table; the DNA served to infer D and trimming. The sample holds fewer than 450,000 clones, about 90% seen once.

The sequence was obtained from a woman between 45 and 65 years old with COVID-19, enrolled during active disease. V and J are TRBV11-2 and TRBJ2-3; D may be TRBD1 (6 bases). The specimen was peripheral blood. DNA of the CDR3: TGTGCCAGCAGCTTAGGGGGGCGGAGCACAGATACGCAGTATTTT. It translates to CASSLGGRSTDTQYF.